The 27 T cell receptor beta chains in this list originate from one sample, sequenced in a study of CD8+ T cells in alopecia areata. Extracted from the samples, RNA was reverse transcribed into cDNA to serve as the sequencing template. The method was immunoSEQ multiplex PCR; TCRdb's version includes in-frame clones alone and lacks a portion of them. The sample consists of 110,000 to 150,000 clones, roughly 62% of them appearing once. The sample in question was CD4+ T cells sorted from blood, obtained at week 0. The receptors here all came from a human donor with alopecia areata.

This clone turned up a few times. The rearrangement uses TRBV5-4 and TRBJ2-6, with 9 bases identical to TRBD1. This CDR3 is 19 amino acids long. V trimming: 4 bases; J trimming: 0 bases; junction bases outside the gene matches: 11. The germline CDR1 and CDR2 sequences are SGHNT and YYREEE (reference sequence). The CDR3 DNA reads as TGTGCCAGCAGCCAAGGGACAGGGACGAGCTCCTCTGGGGCCAACGTCCTGACTTTC. It translates to CASSQGTGTSSSGANVLTF. The variable domain in full, with the rest retrieved from reference TRBV5-4 and TRBJ2-6, is ETGVTQSPTHLIKTRGQQVTLRCSSQSGHNTVSWYQQALGQGPQFIFQYYREEENGRGNFPPRFSGLQFPNYSSELNVNALELDDSALYLCASSQGTGTSSSGANVLTFGAGSRLTVL.

This clone was observed a few times. The chain has TRBV29-1 and TRBJ1-1; possible D gene TRBD1, 5 bases. CDR3 length: 15 amino acids. V was shortened by 1 base and J by 0 bases, with 12 bases between the two germline ends. Germline V gene lookup returns CDR1 SQVTM and CDR2 ANQGSEA. CDR3 coding DNA: TGCAGCGTTGAAGTCGGAGGGGAGATGAACACTGAAGCTTTCTTT. It is translated as CSVEVGGEMNTEAFF. The entire variable domain, with the rest obtained from reference TRBV29-1 and TRBJ1-1, is as follows: SAVISQKPSRDICQRGTSLTIQCQVDSQVTMMFWYRQQPGQSLTLIATANQGSEATYESGFVIDKFPISRPNLTFSTLTVSNMSPEDSSIYLCSVEVGGEMNTEAFFGQGTRLTVV.

This clone was observed a handful of times. The chain has TRBV6-1 and TRBJ2-5; 12 bases are shared with TRBD2. The CDR3 contains 15 residues. Trimming took 2 bases from V and 6 from J; bases not matched to a gene: 4. Germline CDR1 MNHNS, CDR2 SASEGT. The CDR3 bases are TGTGCCAGCAGTGAACGGACTAGCGGGGCGAAGACCCAGTACTTC. As protein: CASSERTSGAKTQYF.

The chain has TRBV29-1 and TRBJ2-1, with 12 bases matching TRBD2. V shed 0 bases and J 6 bases; nucleotides not matched to a gene: 9. Germline V lookup: CDR1 SQVTM, CDR2 ANQGSEA. This CDR3 comprises 17 residues. The CDR3 is CSVEDGFLAGGRNEQFF. The CDR3 nucleotides are TGCAGCGTTGAAGATGGTTTCCTAGCGGGGGGGCGCAATGAGCAGTTCTTC.

The chain has TRBV4-2 and TRBJ2-7, with TRBD2 as a possible D gene (6 bases). V lost 2 bases to trimming and J lost 0 bases, with 11 bases between them. Germline loops: CDR1 LGHNA, CDR2 YNFKEQ. The CDR3 has 15 residues. In DNA, the CDR3 is TGTGCCAGCAGCCAATCCGGGACTGACTCCTACGAGCAGTACTTC. Amino acid sequence: CASSQSGTDSYEQYF.

V and J are TRBV7-8 and TRBJ2-4; TRBD1 matches 7 bases. J was trimmed by 0 bases and V by 5 bases; bases with no gene match: 7. Germline loops: CDR1 SGHVS, CDR2 FQNEAQ. The CDR3 has 16 residues. CDR3 sequence reads: CASSLTGPLAKNIQYF. CDR3 coding DNA: TGTGCCAGCAGCCTGACAGGGCCGCTAGCCAAAAACATTCAGTACTTC. Looking up the rest from reference TRBV7-8 and TRBJ2-4 gives the full variable domain: GAGVSQSPRYKVAKRGQDVALRCDPISGHVSLFWYQQALGQGPEFLTYFQNEAQLDKSGLPSDRFFAERPEGSVSTLKIQRTQQEDSAVYLCASSLTGPLAKNIQYFGAGTRLSVL.

For the CDR3, the DNA is TGTGCCAGCAGTGCGGGGGGAGGCAATCAGCCCCAGCATTTT. It translates to CASSAGGGNQPQHF. V usage is TRBV25-1 and J usage is TRBJ1-5, with D possibly matching TRBD1 (5 bases). The CDR3 totals 14 residues. The germline V and J ends were trimmed by 4 bases and 2 bases, with 9 bases remaining between them. Per the germline V gene, CDR1 is MGHDK and CDR2 is SYGVNS.

The sample holds a few counts of this clone. The chain recombines TRBV25-1 with TRBJ2-7; tentatively, D is TRBD2 (6 bases). The CDR3 length is 13 residues. Trimming took off 8 bases at V and 5 bases at J, with 16 bases between the two ends. Germline loops: CDR1 MGHDK, CDR2 SYGVNS. The CDR3 DNA reads as TGTGCCAGCCACGGGACTTTCTACGACGAGCAGTACTTC. It specifies CASHGTFYDEQYF.

This clone turned up a few times. The chain uses TRBV7-2 and TRBJ1-2; D is undetermined. V lost 5 bases and J 4 bases, leaving 5 bases between the germline ends. The germline gives CDR1 SGHTA, CDR2 FQGNSA. This CDR3 spans 11 amino acids. The CDR3 DNA reads as TGTGCCAGCAGCCGACTCTATGGCTACACCTTC. Protein sequence: CASSRLYGYTF.

The gene calls are TRBV25-1 and TRBJ2-6; D gene uncertain. Trimming took off 1 base at V and 1 base at J, with 5 bases between the two ends. The CDR3 is 15 residues long. Germline V gene sequence: CDR1 MGHDK, CDR2 SYGVNS. CDR3 sequence: CASSELSSGANVLTF. The CDR3 DNA follows: TGTGCCAGCAGTGAATTGAGTTCTGGGGCCAACGTCCTGACTTTC.

The chain is built from TRBV30 and TRBJ2-2; 11 nucleotides match TRBD2. The junction had 3 bases not matched to a gene; V was cut back by 3 bases and J by 6 bases. Germline-derived CDR1 and CDR2 are GTSNPN and SVGIG (reference sequence). This CDR3 has 14 amino acids. CDR3 coding DNA: TGTGCCTGGAGGACTAGCGGGGAGGCCGGGGAGCTGTTTTTT. It yields the protein CAWRTSGEAGELFF.

The chain has TRBV11-2 and TRBJ2-7; D is perhaps TRBD1 (6 bases). This CDR3 is built from 14 residues. Trimming shortened V by 4 bases and J by 5 bases, and 15 bases separated the two germline ends. The germline V gene encodes CDR1 SGHAT and CDR2 FQNNGV. This CDR3 reads CASSYKWGQNEQYF. DNA of the CDR3: TGTGCCAGCAGCTATAAATGGGGGCAGAACGAGCAGTACTTC. The full variable domain, rest sourced from reference TRBV11-2 and TRBJ2-7, is EAGVAQSPRYKIIEKRQSVAFWCNPISGHATLYWYQQILGQGPKLLIQFQNNGVVDDSQLPKDRFSAERLKGVDSTLKIQPAKLEDSAVYLCASSYKWGQNEQYFGPGTRLTVT.

The chain joins TRBV7-8 to TRBJ2-4, with TRBD2 as a possible D gene (5 bases). V shed 3 bases and J shed 8 bases, with 8 bases lying between them. This CDR3 has 12 residues. Germline CDR1 is SGHVS and CDR2 is FQNEAQ. This chain's CDR3 is CASSFLRDIQYF. The CDR3 DNA is TGTGCCAGCAGCTTTTTGCGGGACATTCAGTACTTC.

The CDR3 nucleotides read TGTGCCAGCAGCCCAGGGACAGGGGAACGCTACACCTTC. Protein product: CASSPGTGERYTF. V gene TRBV7-2 combines with J gene TRBJ1-2; 10 bases are a match to TRBD1. Trimming cost V 5 bases and J 9 bases; bases outside gene matches: 6. Germline assignment: CDR1 SGHTA and CDR2 FQGNSA. The CDR3 contains 13 residues.

The rearrangement joins TRBV6-5 to TRBJ2-3; 7 nucleotides agree with TRBD1. The V gene end was trimmed by 6 bases and the J gene end by 12 bases; junction bases not matched to a gene: 12. The V gene's germline CDR1 is MNHEY and CDR2 SVGAGI. The CDR3 has 13 residues. CDR3 sequence: CASSPQKGTAQYF. The CDR3 DNA is TGTGCCAGCAGCCCACAAAAGGGGACAGCTCAGTATTTT.

A single count supports this clone. The chain combines TRBV6-5 with TRBJ2-3; TRBD2 matches at 8 bases. The CDR3 is 15 amino acids. V dropped 5 bases and J dropped 4; count of bases not matched to a gene: 8. The germline V gene encodes CDR1 MNHEY and CDR2 SVGAGI. CDR3 sequence reads: CASSRRGEASDTQYF. CDR3 in DNA: TGTGCCAGCAGTCGGCGGGGGGAGGCCTCAGATACGCAGTATTTT.

The V call is TRBV10-3, the J call TRBJ2-1; 7 bases agree with TRBD2. This CDR3 has 12 amino acids. Losses at the gene ends were 7 bases for V and 13 bases for J; bases not matched to a gene: 10. CDR1 and CDR2 from the germline V gene are ENHRY and SYGVKD. CDR3 bases: TGTGCCATCACGAATGAGCGGGGCCTACAGTTCTTC. Translation gives CAITNERGLQFF.

This chain links TRBV5-1 with TRBJ1-1, with unresolved D. The CDR3 loop spans 14 amino acids. Trimming shortened V by 0 bases and J by 5 bases, and 11 bases separated the two germline ends. CDR1 is SGHRS, CDR2 YFSETQ, per germline. The CDR3 nucleotides are TGCGCCAGCAGCTTGGTTCGGGGAGGTACTGAAGCTTTCTTT. Amino acid sequence: CASSLVRGGTEAFF.

A single count supports this clone. This rearrangement joins TRBV29-1 to TRBJ1-3; maybe TRBD1 (6 bases). Germline V gene sequence: CDR1 SQVTM, CDR2 ANQGSEA. The CDR3 runs 14 residues. V lost 3 bases, J lost 1 base, and 10 bases lay in between. In nucleotides, the CDR3 is TGCAGCGTTGAGGGGACAAGGTCTGGAAACACCATATATTTT. It translates to CSVEGTRSGNTIYF.

This clone has more than one count but fewer than ten. The J gene is TRBJ2-5, the V gene TRBV5-4; maybe TRBD1 (6 bases). This CDR3 is built from 15 residues. Germline lookup yields CDR1 SGHNT and CDR2 YYREEE (reference sequence). V dropped 4 bases and J dropped 0 bases, with 13 bases sitting between them. This chain's CDR3 is CASSEDSQYQETQYF. The CDR3 DNA follows: TGTGCCAGCAGCGAGGACAGCCAGTACCAAGAGACCCAGTACTTC.

This clone came up a few times. The chain is built from TRBV7-9 and TRBJ2-3, with 9 nucleotides matching TRBD1. In germline, CDR1 is SEHNR, CDR2 FQNEAQ (reference sequence). V gave up 4 bases and J gave up 6 bases; unmatched junction bases: 8. CDR3 length: 15 amino acids. CDR3 region: CASSSGQGRTDTQYF. In DNA, the CDR3 is TGTGCCAGCAGCTCGGGACAGGGAAGGACGGATACGCAGTATTTT.

The gene calls are TRBV27 and TRBJ2-2; TRBD1 matches at 10 bases. With V trimmed by 6 bases and J by 4 bases, 14 bases remained unmatched. Germline V gives CDR1 MNHEY, CDR2 SMNVEV (reference sequence). The CDR3 extends over 18 amino acids. CDR3 region: CASSRGQGIGSITGELFF. CDR3 DNA: TGTGCCAGCAGCCGGGGACAGGGGATTGGATCAATCACCGGGGAGCTGTTTTTT.

This sequence joins TRBV19 and TRBJ2-7, with D possibly TRBD2 on 5 matching bases. V was trimmed by 8 bases and J by 0 bases, leaving 14 bases between them. Germline values: CDR1 LNHDA, CDR2 SQIVND (reference sequence). This CDR3 contains 14 residues. CDR3 sequence: CASSSSLSSYEQYF. The DNA of the CDR3 is TGTGCCAGTTCATCTAGCCTTAGCTCCTACGAGCAGTACTTC.

The chain employs TRBV5-1 and TRBJ1-5; 11 bases match TRBD1. The CDR3 has 15 amino acids. V trimming: 4 bases; J trimming: 6 bases; junction bases outside the gene matches: 6. Per the germline V gene, CDR1 is SGHRS and CDR2 is YFSETQ. CDR3 DNA sequence: TGCGCCAGCAGCCCATCCGGGACAGGGGGTCAGCCCCAGCATTTT. Translated: CASSPSGTGGQPQHF.

V usage is TRBV2 and J usage is TRBJ2-3; D is unclear. With 4 bases removed from V and 1 base from J, the gap between germline ends came to 9 bases. The CDR3 is made up of 14 amino acids. Germline CDR1 SNHLY, CDR2 FYNNEI. In DNA, the CDR3 is TGTGCCAGCAGTGGGAACACCCGCACAGATACGCAGTATTTT. It is translated as CASSGNTRTDTQYF.

The V call is TRBV9, the J call TRBJ1-2; no clear D gene. CDR3 length: 15 residues. Germline V lookup: CDR1 SGDLS, CDR2 YYNGEE. The V end lost 0 bases, the J end lost 0 bases, and 9 bases lay between the germline ends. The CDR3 bases are TGTGCCAGCAGCGTAGGGACGACCGCTAACTATGGCTACACCTTC. Amino acid sequence: CASSVGTTANYGYTF. Looking up the rest from reference TRBV9 and TRBJ1-2 gives the full variable domain: DSGVTQTPKHLITATGQRVTLRCSPRSGDLSVYWYQQSLDQGLQFLIQYYNGEERAKGNILERFSAQQFPDLHSELNLSSLELGDSALYFCASSVGTTANYGYTFGSGTRLTVV.

This clone was counted between two and nine times. The chain combines TRBV9 with TRBJ2-1, with 10 nucleotides matching TRBD2. V gave up 0 bases and J gave up 3 bases; unmatched junction bases: 3. Germline lookup yields CDR1 SGDLS and CDR2 YYNGEE. The length of the CDR3 is 16 residues. Here the CDR3 reads CASSVGGLARYNEQFF. The CDR3 nucleotides read TGTGCCAGCAGCGTAGGGGGACTAGCGCGCTACAATGAGCAGTTCTTC.